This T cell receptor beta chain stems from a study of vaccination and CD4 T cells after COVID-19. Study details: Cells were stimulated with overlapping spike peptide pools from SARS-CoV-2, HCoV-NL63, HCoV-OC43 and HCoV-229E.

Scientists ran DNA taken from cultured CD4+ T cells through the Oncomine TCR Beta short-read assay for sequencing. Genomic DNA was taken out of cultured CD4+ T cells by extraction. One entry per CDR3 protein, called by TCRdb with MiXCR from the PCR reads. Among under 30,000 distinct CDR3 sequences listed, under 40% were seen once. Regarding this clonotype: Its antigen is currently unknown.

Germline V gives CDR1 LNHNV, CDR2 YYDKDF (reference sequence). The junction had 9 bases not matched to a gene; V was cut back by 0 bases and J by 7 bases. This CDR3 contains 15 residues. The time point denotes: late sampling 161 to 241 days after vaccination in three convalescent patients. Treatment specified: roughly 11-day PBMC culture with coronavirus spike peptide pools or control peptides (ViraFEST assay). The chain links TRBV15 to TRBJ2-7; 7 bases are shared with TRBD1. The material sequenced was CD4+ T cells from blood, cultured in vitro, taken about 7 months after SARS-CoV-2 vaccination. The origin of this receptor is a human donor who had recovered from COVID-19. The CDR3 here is CATSRDRAGGREQYF. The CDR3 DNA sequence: TGTGCCACCAGCAGAGATCGGGCAGGGGGTAGGGAGCAGTACTTC.